This TCR beta chain was sequenced during a study of T cell changes during pregnancy in multiple sclerosis. Trimming took 6 bases from V and 4 from J, leaving 6 bases between them. This CDR3 has 12 amino acids. In germline, CDR1 is MNHEY, CDR2 SVGAGI. Libraries were prepared by immunoSEQ multiplex PCR; TCRdb keeps only in-frame clonotypes and omits some of them. Among around 66,000 clones listed, around 92% were seen once. The genes are TRBV6-5 and TRBJ2-2; D is undetermined. The input for sequencing was peripheral blood, taken after pregnancy. This TCR came from a female donor in good health, enrolled as a control in a pregnancy study. The DNA of the CDR3 is TGTGCCAGCAGCCGTTTCACCGGGGAGCTGTTTTTT. Protein product: CASSRFTGELFF.